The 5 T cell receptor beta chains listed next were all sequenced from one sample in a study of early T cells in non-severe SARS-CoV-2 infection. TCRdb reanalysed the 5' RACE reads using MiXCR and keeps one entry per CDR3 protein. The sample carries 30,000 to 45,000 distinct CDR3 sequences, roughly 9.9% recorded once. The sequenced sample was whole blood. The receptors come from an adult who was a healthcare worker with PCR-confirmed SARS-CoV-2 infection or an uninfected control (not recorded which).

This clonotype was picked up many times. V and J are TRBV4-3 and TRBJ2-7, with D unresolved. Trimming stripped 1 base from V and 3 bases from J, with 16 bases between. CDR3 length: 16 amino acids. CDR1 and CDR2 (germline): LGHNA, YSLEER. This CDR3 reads CASSQGVKGIIYEQYF. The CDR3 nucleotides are TGCGCCAGCAGCCAAGGGGTGAAGGGTATCATCTACGAGCAGTACTTC.

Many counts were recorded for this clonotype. Here the CDR3 DNA reads TGTGCCAGCAGCTCAAGGCTGCCCGAGACTGAAGCTTTCTTT. This gives the protein CASSSRLPETEAFF. This sequence joins TRBV11-2 and TRBJ1-1; the D is unclear. Trimming cost V 4 bases and J 5 bases, with 14 bases left between them. CDR1 is SGHAT and CDR2 is FQNNGV in the germline V gene. This CDR3 is built from 14 residues.

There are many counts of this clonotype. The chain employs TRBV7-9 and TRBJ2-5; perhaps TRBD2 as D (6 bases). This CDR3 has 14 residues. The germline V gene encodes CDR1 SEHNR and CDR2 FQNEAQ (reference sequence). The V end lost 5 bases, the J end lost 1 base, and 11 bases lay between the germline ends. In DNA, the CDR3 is TGTGCCAGCAGCACCTGGGACTTCCAAGAGACCCAGTACTTC. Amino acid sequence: CASSTWDFQETQYF.

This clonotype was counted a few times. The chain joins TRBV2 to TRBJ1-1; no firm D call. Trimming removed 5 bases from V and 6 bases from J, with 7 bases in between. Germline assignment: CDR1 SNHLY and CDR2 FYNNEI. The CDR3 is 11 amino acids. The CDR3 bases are TGTGCCAGCAGTACCAACTCTGAAGCTTTCTTT. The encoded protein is CASSTNSEAFF.

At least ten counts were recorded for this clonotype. This CDR3 is CASSGDRMNTEAFF. The CDR3 nucleotides read TGTGCCAGCAGCGGGGACAGGATGAACACTGAAGCTTTCTTT. The V gene is TRBV9, the J gene TRBJ1-1, with 8 positions matching TRBD1. The germline CDR1 and CDR2 sequences are SGDLS and YYNGEE. Germline trimming cut 3 bases from V and 0 bases from J; bases unmatched to any gene: 1. The CDR3 is made up of 14 amino acids.